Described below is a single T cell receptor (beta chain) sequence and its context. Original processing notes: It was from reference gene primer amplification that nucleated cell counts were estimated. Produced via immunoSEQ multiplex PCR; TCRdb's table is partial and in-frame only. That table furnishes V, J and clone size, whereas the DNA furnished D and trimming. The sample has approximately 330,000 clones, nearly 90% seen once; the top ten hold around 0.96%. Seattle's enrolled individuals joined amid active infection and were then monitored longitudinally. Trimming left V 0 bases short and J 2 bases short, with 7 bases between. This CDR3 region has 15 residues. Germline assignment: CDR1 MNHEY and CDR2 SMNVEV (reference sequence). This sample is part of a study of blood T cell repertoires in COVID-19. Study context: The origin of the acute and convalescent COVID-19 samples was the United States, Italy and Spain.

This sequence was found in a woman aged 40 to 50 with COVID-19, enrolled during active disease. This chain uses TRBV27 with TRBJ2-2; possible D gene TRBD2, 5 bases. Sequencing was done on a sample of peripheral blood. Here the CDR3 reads CASSLSRTNTGELFF. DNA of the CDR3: TGTGCCAGCAGTTTATCCAGGACTAACACCGGGGAGCTGTTTTTT.